This T cell receptor (beta chain) emerged from a study of blood T cells in healthy people across ages. Germline assignment: CDR1 MNHEY and CDR2 SVGEGT. There are 15 residues in the CDR3. The ends lost 4 bases at V and 7 bases at J; junction bases unmatched: 9. Whole-study results and caveats: The diversity estimates, figures obtained from one million T cells, were considered underestimates.

A second PCR of roughly 7 to 11 cycles used a sample-barcoded 5' primer and a J-beta primer mix. TCRdb re-analysed the 5' RACE reads in MiXCR, keeping a single row per CDR3 protein. The sample comprises about 1.8 million distinct CDR3 sequences, about 50% of which are singletons, and 2.1% rests with the top ten. Peripheral blood was drawn, around 9.5 milliliters per donor. Points on this clonotype: Antigen unknown.

V gene TRBV6-2 or TRBV6-3 combines with J gene TRBJ1-3; 8 nucleotides match TRBD1. Sequencing input: blood. The clonotype was recovered from a woman in her 40s in good health. The CDR3 DNA follows: TGTGCCAGCAGTTCCCCCGGACAGGGACGGAACACCATATATTTT. Translated: CASSSPGQGRNTIYF.